This TCR beta chain was recorded in a study of cytomegalovirus exposure and HLA in healthy donors. Notes on the study in general: CMV serostatus was the only immune exposure information that was available.

This clone was seen only a few times. Its matching antigen is unknown. With 60 Vbeta and 13 Jbeta primers, the PCR was carried out. Sequenced by immunoSEQ multiplex PCR; TCRdb stores in-frame clones only, minus some. The sample has approximately 110,000 clones, roughly 66% seen once. Germline V gives CDR1 GTSNPN, CDR2 SVGIG (reference sequence). The V end was cut by 0 bases, the J end by 7 bases, with 18 bases between. This CDR3 contains 16 residues. The clonotype comes from a man aged 60 to 69 in good health and CMV-seropositive. Sequences were obtained from PBMCs. The rearrangement links TRBV30 to TRBJ1-4, with a tentative D call TRBD1 (5 bases). The DNA of the CDR3 is TGTGCCTGGAGTGTACCCATCACAGGCGTTGGTGAAAAACTGTTTTTT. It yields the protein CAWSVPITGVGEKLFF. The variable domain in full, with the rest retrieved from reference TRBV30 and TRBJ1-4, is SQTIHQWPATLVQPVGSPLSLECTVEGTSNPNLYWYRQAAGRGLQLLFYSVGIGQISSEVPQNLSASRPQDRQFILSSKKLLLSDSGFYLCAWSVPITGVGEKLFFGSGTQLSVL.